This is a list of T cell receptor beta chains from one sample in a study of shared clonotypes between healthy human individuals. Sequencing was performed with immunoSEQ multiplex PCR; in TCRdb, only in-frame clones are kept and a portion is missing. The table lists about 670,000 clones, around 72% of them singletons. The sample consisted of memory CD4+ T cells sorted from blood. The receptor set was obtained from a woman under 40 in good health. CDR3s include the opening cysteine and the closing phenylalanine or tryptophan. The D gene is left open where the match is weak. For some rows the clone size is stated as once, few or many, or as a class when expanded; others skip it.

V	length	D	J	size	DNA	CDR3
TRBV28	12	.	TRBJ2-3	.	TGTGCCAGCAGGTTACTAGGAGGGGCGCAGTATTTT	CASRLLGGAQYF
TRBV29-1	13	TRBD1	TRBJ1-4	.	TGCAGCGGGGGACAGGCGGTAGGGGCAAAACTGTTTTTT	CSGGQAVGAKLFF
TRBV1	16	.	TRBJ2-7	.	TGCACCAGCAGCCTGGCCGGGACAGGCGACTTCTACGAGCAGTACTTC	CTSSLAGTGDFYEQYF
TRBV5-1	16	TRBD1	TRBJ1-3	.	TGCGCCAGCAGCGCAGGGGGGCCCCAATCTGGAAACACCATATATTTT	CASSAGGPQSGNTIYF
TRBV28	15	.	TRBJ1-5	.	TGTGCCAGCAGCCCCCCAGTAGATAGCAATCAGCCCCAGCATTTT	CASSPPVDSNQPQHF
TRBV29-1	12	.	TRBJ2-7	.	TGCAGCGTTGCGGGAGAGTCCTACGAGCAGTACTTC	CSVAGESYEQYF
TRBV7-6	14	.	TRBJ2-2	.	TGTGCCAGCAGCTTAGAGACCGACCCCGGGGAGCTGTTTTTT	CASSLETDPGELFF
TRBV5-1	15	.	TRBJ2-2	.	TGCGCCAGCAGCTTGGCCGGAACGAACACCGGGGAGCTGTTTTTT	CASSLAGTNTGELFF
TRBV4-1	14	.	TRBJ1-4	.	TGCGCCAGCAGCCAGCTCGGAACCGCTGAAAAACTGTTTTTT	CASSQLGTAEKLFF
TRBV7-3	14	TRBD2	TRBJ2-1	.	TGTGCCAGCAGCTTGGCGGGAGGTTGGAATGAGCAGTTCTTC	CASSLAGGWNEQFF
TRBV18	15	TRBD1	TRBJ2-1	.	TGTGCCAGCTCACCACGGGACAGGGGGAGTAGTGAGCAGTTCTTC	CASSPRDRGSSEQFF
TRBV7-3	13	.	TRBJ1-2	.	TGTGCCAGCAGGTTGGACAGCAACTATGGCTACACCTTC	CASRLDSNYGYTF
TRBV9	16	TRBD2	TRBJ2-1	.	TGTGCCAGCAGCGTAATGGGGACTAGCGGGAGTGGTGAGCAGTTCTTC	CASSVMGTSGSGEQFF
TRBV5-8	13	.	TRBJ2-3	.	TGTGCCAGCAGCTTCTCCTTTACAGATACGCAGTATTTT	CASSFSFTDTQYF
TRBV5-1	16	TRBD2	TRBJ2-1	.	TGCGCCAGCAGCTGGGGACTAGCGGGAACCTACAATGAGCAGTTCTTC	CASSWGLAGTYNEQFF
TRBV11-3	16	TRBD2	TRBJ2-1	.	TGTGCCAGCAGCTACTCGGGACTAGCGGGAAACAATGAGCAGTTCTTC	CASSYSGLAGNNEQFF
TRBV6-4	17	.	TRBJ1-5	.	TGTGCCAGCAGTGTACAGCAGGGGTCGCACGTTCATCAGCCCCAGCATTTT	CASSVQQGSHVHQPQHF
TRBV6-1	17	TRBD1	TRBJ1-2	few	TGTGCCAGCAGTGCAAGGACAGGGAGTGGAACTAACTATGGCTACACCTTC	CASSARTGSGTNYGYTF